The sample holds one count of the clone carrying this TCR beta chain. The method was immunoSEQ multiplex PCR; TCRdb's version includes in-frame clones alone and lacks a portion of them. This table holds more than 95,000 clones, around 90% found once. This sample is drawn from a study of control samples from healthy donors and cancer patients. The germline V gene has CDR1 SGHTA and CDR2 FQGNSA. V lost 1 base and J lost 5; bases outside the gene matches: 4. CDR3 length equals 14 residues. Material: blood. This chain uses TRBV7-2 with TRBJ1-2, with TRBD1 matching 7 bases. The receptor comes from a woman aged 65 to 85 in good health. The CDR3 DNA follows: TGTGCCAGCAGCTTAGACGGCAGGGGGTATGGCTACACCTTC. It translates to CASSLDGRGYGYTF.